A selection of T cell receptor beta chains follows, all from one sample in a study of T-cell reconstitution after alpha-beta-depleted transplantation in children. TCRdb passed the PCR reads through MiXCR, listing each CDR3 protein once. This sample yields fewer than 550,000 distinct CDR3 sequences, of which 15% to 20% are seen a single time; roughly 27% belongs to the top ten. The material was PBMCs, mostly from graft donor cells, obtained 360 days after TCRalphabeta/CD19-depleted stem cell transplant. These TCRs come from a boy in the first two years of life who had a stem cell transplant for Wiskott-Aldrich syndrome, so the T cells may come from the graft donor. Each CDR3 is given with its conserved first and last residue. A D gene is named only where the DNA matches it firmly. Rows may omit the clone size; those that give it use once, few, many or a size class.

J,V,D,size,DNA,CDR3
TRBJ1-1,TRBV29-1,TRBD1,few,TGCAGCGTTGCGCGGACAGGGCGCACTGAAGCTTTCTTT,CSVARTGRTEAFF
TRBJ2-6,TRBV29-1,.,few,TGCAGCGTTGACGTCTCTGGGGCCAACGTCCTGACTTTC,CSVDVSGANVLTF
TRBJ2-1,TRBV2,.,.,TGTGCCAGCACCATGGTGGGTGAGCAGTTCTTC,CASTMVGEQFF
TRBJ2-1,TRBV29-1,TRBD2,.,TGCAGCGTTGAAGATCAGAATCAAATTCCGGGACTAGCGGGCCGCAAGGGCTCCTACAATGAGCAGTTCTTC,CSVEDQNQIPGLAGRKGSYNEQFF
TRBJ2-3,TRBV9,TRBD2,.,TGTGCCAGCAGCGTAGGTGCGGGAGAAATCACAGATACGCAGTATTTT,CASSVGAGEITDTQYF
TRBJ2-7,TRBV7-8,TRBD1,.,TGTGCCAGCAGCTTACGAGTCCCGACAGGGGCCTACGAGCAGTACTTC,CASSLRVPTGAYEQYF
TRBJ2-4,TRBV9,TRBD2,few,TGTGCCAGCAGCGTAGCAGGAGGAGCCGGACTAGCGGGAGGTAACAAAAACATTCAGTACTTC,CASSVAGGAGLAGGNKNIQYF
TRBJ2-2,TRBV20-1,.,few,TGCAGTGCTTACCGCTCCGGACCCGGGGAGCTGTTTTTT,CSAYRSGPGELFF
TRBJ2-7,TRBV3-1,.,many,TGTGCCAGCAGCCAAGGTCCAAACGAGCAGTACTTC,CASSQGPNEQYF
TRBJ2-1,TRBV27,.,few,TGTGCCAGCAGTTTACGGACAGAAAGGCGATACAATGAGCAGTTCTTC,CASSLRTERRYNEQFF
TRBJ2-5,TRBV5-1,.,few,TGCGCCAGCAGCTTGGAGTATCGAGAGACCCAGTACTTC,CASSLEYRETQYF
TRBJ2-1,TRBV7-9,TRBD2,.,TGTGCCAGCAGCTTAAGCGGGAGTCCCTACAATGAGCAGTTCTTC,CASSLSGSPYNEQFF
TRBJ2-1,TRBV18,TRBD2,.,TGTGCCAGCTCACCAATGCTGACTAGCGGTTCCTACAATGAGCAGTTCTTC,CASSPMLTSGSYNEQFF
TRBJ2-7,TRBV7-2,TRBD1,few,TGTGCCAGCAGCTTACGACAGGGGAAAACCTACGAGCAGTACTTC,CASSLRQGKTYEQYF
TRBJ2-6,TRBV12-3/TRBV12-4,TRBD1,.,TGTGCCAGCAGTTCCCGACAGGGGTCAAACTCTGGGGCCAACGTCCTGACTTTC,CASSSRQGSNSGANVLTF
TRBJ2-3,TRBV5-1,.,.,TGCGCCAGCAGCTTGTGGGGGACCATCGCAGATACGCAGTATTTT,CASSLWGTIADTQYF
TRBJ2-4,TRBV29-1,.,.,TGCAGCGTTGCACCAGGGGTTGCCAAAAACATTCAGTACTTC,CSVAPGVAKNIQYF
TRBJ2-6,TRBV2,.,.,TGTGCCAGCAGTGTCCGAGGGGGGGCTGGGGCCAACGTCCTGACTTTC,CASSVRGGAGANVLTF
TRBJ2-7,TRBV7-2,TRBD2,.,TGTGCCAGCAGCTCTTGGCTAGCGGGAGGAAGGGACGAGCAGTACTTC,CASSSWLAGGRDEQYF
TRBJ2-5,TRBV5-1,TRBD2,few,TGCGCCAGCAGCTTGGCCGGGACTAGCGGGGAGACCCAGTACTTC,CASSLAGTSGETQYF
TRBJ2-1,TRBV7-2,.,.,TGTGCCAGCAGCTTAGTTGTTCGACTAATTTACAATGAGCAGTTCTTC,CASSLVVRLIYNEQFF
TRBJ2-2,TRBV5-1,TRBD1,few,TGCGCCAGCAGCCTGGGACAGCATAACACCGGGGAGCTGTTTTTT,CASSLGQHNTGELFF